This T cell receptor beta chain was captured in a study of read filtering for tumor transcriptome and immune sequencing. This clonotype was observed many times. Every patient had bone marrow sampled while the disease was active. The library was built from about 370 ng RNA with molecular barcoded adaptors for alpha/delta and beta/gamma chains. TCRdb passed the reads through MiXCR, listing each CDR3 protein once. This table holds tens of thousands of distinct CDR3 sequences, nearly 20% found once. The CDR3 runs to 13 residues. CDR1 is GTSNPN, CDR2 SVGIG, per germline (reference sequence). With 4 bases removed from V and 7 bases from J, the gap between germline ends came to 16 bases.

The TCR was taken from a donor at least 40 years old with multiple myeloma. The rearrangement links TRBV30 to TRBJ1-1, with D hard to call. Sequenced: a population of CD138-negative cells sorted from bone marrow. The DNA for the CDR3 is TGTGCCTGGACCCCGTTGGCATCACTTGAAGCTTTCTTT. Its protein product is CAWTPLASLEAFF. Looking up the rest from reference TRBV30 and TRBJ1-1 gives the full variable domain: SQTIHQWPATLVQPVGSPLSLECTVEGTSNPNLYWYRQAAGRGLQLLFYSVGIGQISSEVPQNLSASRPQDRQFILSSKKLLLSDSGFYLCAWTPLASLEAFFGQGTRLTVV.